This record concerns one T cell receptor beta chain sequence. Its recognized antigen is unknown. Qualities for individual bases were not recorded, and no much larger clone is one base off. This entry is derived from a study of blood T cell repertoires in COVID-19 (dated by TCRdb to 2020 to 2022). In terms of the full investigation: Samples covering the acute and convalescent phases of COVID-19 were provided by collaborators in the United States, Italy and Spain. Samples were obtained from the ongoing ImmuneRACE study (first 160 participants) and from roughly 1,300 subjects provided by 6 global collaborators. Subjects who had been exposed to COVID-19, were actively infected with it, or had recovered from it provided the deeply sampled blood TCRbeta repertoires that made up the dataset. The material from the prospective study consisted of cDNA or gDNA derived from T cells, B-cell-depleted T cells, or PBMCs. The repertoires were released in a freely available public database meant as a resource for research on the immune response to SARS-CoV-2. Sample metadata almost always included a de-identified subject ID, COVID-19 status, age in years and sex. HLA class I and class II types, where available, came from metadata supplied by the sample provider rather than from assay-based typing.

Study-level results and caveats: How much clinical and demographic metadata was included differed by source and by participant, and the metadata was provided uncurated.

TCRbeta CDR3 regions were amplified from genomic DNA by means of the immunoSEQ Assay, a bias-controlled multiplex PCR. As for how the authors treated the data: The number of nucleated cells in each sample was estimated by amplification of reference gene primers within the assay. To quantify the absolute abundance of each unique TCRbeta CDR3 rearrangement, sequence reads were collapsed and filtered. For each sample, productive Simpson clonality was calculated as the square root of Simpson's diversity index over productive rearrangements. The clones in this table, taken by TCRdb from immuneACCESS, are in-frame only. Not every clone is retained; where verified, under half of the shortfall comes from an unresolved V gene, and the cause of the rest is unknown. The V and J calls and clone size come from that table; D and trimming were worked out from the DNA. The sample yields about 300,000 clones; approximately 91% were counted once. The ten most abundant clones make up approximately 8.8% of the sample.

Whole blood was collected in K2EDTA tubes by collaborating institutions according to the institutions' own protocols. For TCRbeta analysis, collaborator samples were shipped as frozen whole blood, as isolated PBMCs, or as DNA extracted from either sample type. Sequenced input: peripheral blood. The sequence derives from a young man with active or convalescent COVID-19.

CDR3 loop: CASGFQNLAGAGANVLTF. The nucleotide sequence reads TGTGCTAGTGGTTTCCAAAATCTAGCGGGGGCTGGGGCCAACGTCCTGACTTTC. The V gene is TRBV12-5 and the J gene is TRBJ2-6; the central 10 bases match TRBD2. V loses 3 bases at its end and J loses 2 bases; junction bases beyond the gene matches: 7. Via the germline V gene, CDR1 is LGHNT and CDR2 FRNRAP. The CDR3 holds 18 amino acids from the cysteine to the phenylalanine. This entry keeps only the CDR3 DNA: 54 bases, framed from base 1.